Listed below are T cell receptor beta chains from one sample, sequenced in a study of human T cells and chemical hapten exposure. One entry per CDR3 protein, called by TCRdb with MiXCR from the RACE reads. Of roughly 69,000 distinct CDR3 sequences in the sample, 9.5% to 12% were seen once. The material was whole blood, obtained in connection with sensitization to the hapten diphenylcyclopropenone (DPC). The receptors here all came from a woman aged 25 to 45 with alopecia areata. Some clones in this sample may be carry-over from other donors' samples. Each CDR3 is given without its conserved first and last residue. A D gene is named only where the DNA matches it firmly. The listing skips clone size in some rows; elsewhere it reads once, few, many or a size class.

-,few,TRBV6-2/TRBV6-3,ASRGVELSNQPQH
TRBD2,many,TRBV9,ASSKTSGGAWDTQY
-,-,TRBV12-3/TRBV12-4,ASSRRGQETQY
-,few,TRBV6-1,ASSGSRAGANVLT
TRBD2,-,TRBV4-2,ASSQTSGNYNEQF
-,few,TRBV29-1,SVDWGQVPIRYT
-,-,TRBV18,ASSPQRTTNYGYT
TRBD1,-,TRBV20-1,SATTGGLRSGETQY
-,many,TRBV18,ASSQGLETEAF
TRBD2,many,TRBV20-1,SASYRLAGSDEQY
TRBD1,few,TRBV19,ASSSRGRNQPQH
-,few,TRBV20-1,SARVRDYEQY
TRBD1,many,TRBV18,ASSPTGRDSPLH
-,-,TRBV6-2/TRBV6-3,AIQGANQPQH
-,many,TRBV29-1,SARLLVLDEQF
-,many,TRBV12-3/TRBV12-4,ASSLASSTNEQF
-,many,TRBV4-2,ASSQDPWTGSYEQY